The 22 T cell receptor beta chains listed next were all sequenced from one sample in a study of T cell changes during pregnancy in multiple sclerosis. Profiling relied on immunoSEQ multiplex PCR, and the TCRdb table lists in-frame clones only, not all of them. The data show some 40,000 clones, under 95% seen once. The input for sequencing was CD4+ T cells from peripheral blood mononuclear cells, taken in the third trimester of pregnancy. The source is a female donor in good health, enrolled as a control in a pregnancy study.

The gene calls are TRBV29-1 and TRBJ2-5; TRBD2 aligns across 12 bases. The CDR3 covers 19 residues. V shed 4 bases, J shed 1 base, and the junction held 16 bases outside the gene matches. CDR1 is SQVTM and CDR2 is ANQGSEA in the germline V gene. CDR3 region: CSVAISPGLAGGPQETQYF. The CDR3 nucleotides read TGCAGCGTTGCGATTAGTCCAGGCCTAGCGGGAGGGCCCCAAGAGACCCAGTACTTC.

This clone was recorded once. The V call is TRBV18, the J call TRBJ1-5; the D gene is possibly TRBD1 (5 bases). V gave up 3 bases and J gave up 4 bases, with 7 bases separating them. The V gene's germline CDR1 is KGHSH and CDR2 LQKENI. The CDR3 consists of 13 residues. The CDR3 sequence is CASSPGGNQPQHF. Here the CDR3 DNA reads TGTGCCAGCTCACCTGGGGGGAATCAGCCCCAGCATTTT.

This sequence joins TRBV2 and TRBJ1-2, with D unresolved. Trimming left V 3 bases short and J 3 bases short, with 11 bases between. Germline V lookup: CDR1 SNHLY, CDR2 FYNNEI. The CDR3 has 14 residues. This CDR3 is CASSEVPRHYGYTF. In nucleotides, the CDR3 is TGTGCCAGCAGTGAGGTCCCCAGGCACTATGGCTACACCTTC.

V usage is TRBV7-9 and J usage is TRBJ2-3; D is ambiguous. V lost 6 bases to trimming and J lost 0 bases, with 4 bases between them. The CDR3 covers 12 residues. Germline V gene lookup returns CDR1 SEHNR and CDR2 FQNEAQ (reference sequence). CDR3: CASSSSTDTQYF. CDR3 sequence (DNA): TGTGCCAGCAGTTCTAGCACAGATACGCAGTATTTT.

This chain joins TRBV5-1 and TRBJ2-3; 10 bases are a match to TRBD2. From germline, CDR1 is SGHRS and CDR2 YFSETQ. The CDR3 is 18 amino acids. Trimming removed 1 base from V and 6 bases from J; junction bases left unmatched: 14. CDR3 in DNA: TGCGCCAGCAGCTTGAATCTCCAGCGGGGGGGTAACACCGATACGCAGTATTTT. Protein product: CASSLNLQRGGNTDTQYF.

This chain connects TRBV4-2 to TRBJ2-2; 7 bases agree with TRBD2. The CDR3 is 16 residues long. The V and J ends lost 4 bases and 2 bases, in that order; junction bases with no gene match: 7. Germline V gene data show CDR1 as LGHNA and CDR2 as YNFKEQ. The CDR3 region is CASSRAGTINTGELFF. The CDR3 DNA sequence: TGTGCCAGCAGCCGGGCCGGGACTATTAACACCGGGGAGCTGTTTTTT.

The rearrangement uses TRBV6-5 and TRBJ1-1; D is undetermined. This CDR3 spans 12 amino acids. Per germline, CDR1 MNHEY and CDR2 SVGAGI. V was clipped by 5 bases and J by 11 bases, with 15 bases between them. CDR3 amino acids: CASSHPPGRAFF. As DNA, the CDR3 is TGTGCCAGCAGTCACCCCCCCGGTCGGGCTTTCTTT.

The gene calls are TRBV6-1 and TRBJ1-2, with 9 positions matching TRBD1. The CDR3 loop spans 13 amino acids. Germline V lookup: CDR1 MNHNS, CDR2 SASEGT. V was clipped by 11 bases and J by 2 bases; unmatched bases: 6. CDR3 protein: CAGADRGNYGYTF. In DNA, the CDR3 is TGTGCCGGGGCGGACAGGGGCAACTATGGCTACACCTTC.

The gene calls are TRBV14 and TRBJ1-2; D call uncertain. Germline CDR1 is SGHDN and CDR2 is FVKESK. This CDR3 comprises 12 residues. V was cut by 4 bases and J by 8 bases, with 11 bases left in between. The CDR3 loop is CASSPAWEGYTF. The CDR3, as DNA: TGTGCCAGCAGCCCTGCGTGGGAGGGCTACACCTTC.

V is TRBV7-8 and J is TRBJ2-7; D uncertain. V shed 6 bases and J shed 3 bases, with 15 bases lying between them. Germline CDR1 SGHVS, CDR2 FQNEAQ. The CDR3 extends over 14 amino acids. The CDR3 here is CASSFTGSSYEQYF. CDR3 nucleotide sequence: TGTGCCAGCAGTTTTACCGGGTCCAGCTACGAGCAGTACTTC.

J is TRBJ2-5 and V is TRBV5-4, with a tentative D call TRBD2 (6 bases). V lost 0 bases to trimming and J lost 4 bases, with 10 bases between them. This CDR3 has 14 residues. The germline V gene encodes CDR1 SGHNT and CDR2 YYREEE (reference sequence). CDR3 amino acids: CASSLALAPETQYF. In DNA form, the CDR3 reads TGTGCCAGCAGCTTGGCCCTAGCGCCAGAGACCCAGTACTTC.

This chain connects TRBV27 to TRBJ2-2; possibly TRBD1 for D (6 bases). The CDR3 spans 15 residues. Germline CDR1 is MNHEY and CDR2 is SMNVEV (reference sequence). V was trimmed by 4 bases and J by 3 bases, leaving 12 bases between them. This CDR3 is CASSSTGSDTGELFF. CDR3 bases: TGTGCCAGCAGTTCCACAGGGTCGGACACCGGGGAGCTGTTTTTT.

This rearrangement joins TRBV7-3 to TRBJ1-6; no clear D. CDR1 SGHTA and CDR2 FQGTGA come from the germline V gene. CDR3 size: 15 residues. V dropped 5 bases and J dropped 9 bases, with 17 bases sitting between them. CDR3 nucleotide sequence: TGTGCCAGCAGCCTAGGTGGGTGGTTTGGTTCACCCCTCCACTTT. This translates into CASSLGGWFGSPLHF.

The V and J genes are TRBV7-8 and TRBJ1-1; D not certain. This CDR3 contains 13 residues. Trimming shortened V by 6 bases and J by 1 base, and 9 bases separated the two germline ends. CDR1 and CDR2 from the germline V gene are SGHVS and FQNEAQ. The CDR3 here is CASRGNRNTEAFF. Written as DNA, the CDR3 is TGTGCCAGCAGGGGTAACAGGAACACTGAAGCTTTCTTT.

This clone appeared once. This chain connects TRBV28 to TRBJ1-4; perhaps TRBD1 as D (5 bases). The CDR3 contains 13 residues. Between the trimmed V and J ends, which lost 7 bases and 5 bases, there was a span of 11 bases. Germline V CDR1 and CDR2: MDHEN, SYDVKM. CDR3 nucleotides: TGTGCCAGCAATTGGCAGGGAAATGAAAAACTGTTTTTT. This sequence encodes CASNWQGNEKLFF.

The gene calls are TRBV7-3 and TRBJ2-3; 8 bases match TRBD2. The CDR3 spans 14 residues. V trimming: 4 bases; J trimming: 9 bases; junction bases outside the gene matches: 9. The germline V gene encodes CDR1 SGHTA and CDR2 FQGTGA. CDR3 in DNA: TGTGCCAGCAGCTCATCGGGGGGGATGACCACGCAGTATTTT. It encodes CASSSSGGMTTQYF.

The rearrangement uses TRBV7-3 and TRBJ2-5; perhaps TRBD2 as D (7 bases). With 2 bases removed from V and 5 bases from J, the gap between germline ends came to 12 bases. CDR3 length: 14 amino acids. Germline V gene sequence: CDR1 SGHTA, CDR2 FQGTGA. The CDR3 reads CASSLEGGQETQYF. The CDR3 DNA is TGTGCCAGCAGCTTAGAGGGGGGGCAGGAGACCCAGTACTTC. Filled out from reference TRBV7-3 and TRBJ2-5, the complete variable domain reads GAGVSQTPSNKVTEKGKYVELRCDPISGHTALYWYRQSLGQGPEFLIYFQGTGAADDSGLPNDRFFAVRPEGSVSTLKIQRTERGDSAVYLCASSLEGGQETQYFGPGTRLLVL.

This chain connects TRBV9 to TRBJ2-3; possibly TRBD2 for D (5 bases). Trimming cost V 4 bases and J 0 bases, with 9 bases left between them. Germline CDR1 SGDLS, CDR2 YYNGEE. CDR3 size: 14 residues. CDR3 nucleotides: TGTGCCAGCAGCCTCCCGGGGAGCACAGATACGCAGTATTTT. It codes for CASSLPGSTDTQYF.

This sequence joins TRBV7-9 and TRBJ2-5, with 8 positions matching TRBD2. CDR3 length: 14 amino acids. J was trimmed by 5 bases and V by 1 base; bases with no gene match: 3. The germline V gene has CDR1 SEHNR and CDR2 FQNEAQ (reference sequence). The chain's CDR3 is CASSLGTSQETQYF. The CDR3 bases are TGTGCCAGCAGCTTAGGGACTAGCCAGGAGACCCAGTACTTC. Complete variable domain (other parts from reference TRBV7-9 and TRBJ2-5): DTGVSQNPRHKITKRGQNVTFRCDPISEHNRLYWYRQTLGQGPEFLTYFQNEAQLEKSRLLSDRFSAERPKGSFSTLEIQRTEQGDSAMYLCASSLGTSQETQYFGPGTRLLVL.

The V call is TRBV9, the J call TRBJ2-3; 7 bases fit TRBD2. V gave up 4 bases and J gave up 8 bases; unmatched junction bases: 4. There are 12 residues in the CDR3. Germline CDR1 reads SGDLS; CDR2 reads YYNGEE. The CDR3 sequence: CASSLAEGTQYF. For the CDR3, the DNA is TGTGCCAGCAGCCTAGCGGAGGGTACGCAGTATTTT.

The rearrangement uses TRBV5-6 and TRBJ1-3; D is perhaps TRBD1 (6 bases). This CDR3 contains 16 residues. V lost 0 bases to trimming and J lost 4 bases, with 14 bases between them. The germline CDR1 and CDR2 sequences are SGHDT and YYEEEE. The CDR3 DNA follows: TGTGCCAGCAGCTTGGCGGGGGGCCCAGGCGGAAACACCATATATTTT. Translated, it gives CASSLAGGPGGNTIYF.

The J gene is TRBJ2-5, the V gene TRBV18; D is perhaps TRBD2 (8 bases). The V and J ends lost 4 bases and 4 bases respectively, with 31 bases between them. This CDR3 has 20 amino acids. CDR1 is KGHSH, CDR2 LQKENI, per germline. Here the CDR3 reads CASSRQGQAVLAGGGETQYF. CDR3 bases: TGTGCCAGCTCACGTCAAGGACAGGCGGTTCTGGCGGGAGGAGGAGAGACCCAGTACTTC.